This T cell receptor beta chain was identified during a study of graft-versus-host responses after intestinal transplantation. Study-level background: Every recipient underwent anti-thymocyte globulin induction, then tacrolimus and steroids for roughly 3 years.

Trimming took 1 base from V and 7 from J; bases not matched to a gene: 5. CDR3 length equals 15 residues. The germline V gene encodes CDR1 MGHDK and CDR2 SYGVNS. This clone was seen a single time. The antigen remains undetermined. Assay: immunoSEQ multiplex PCR; the TCRdb copy retains only in-frame clones and omits some. This table holds about 100,000 clones, 75% to 95% found once. Study outcomes and limitations: Allografts of one patient group, those with graft-donor T cell macrochimerism, had high graft-versus-host to host-versus-graft clonal ratios. Recipient marrow showed GvH clones, some seen first in ileum or blood.

This clonotype originated in a human donor who was the organ donor for an intestinal transplant. The specimen comprised unstimulated CD4+ T cells sorted from spleen or lymph node cells, sampled before transplant. The rearrangement links TRBV25-1 to TRBJ2-7; TRBD1 matches 12 bases. The CDR3 reads CASSELGTGGVEQYF. The DNA for the CDR3 is TGTGCCAGCAGTGAATTAGGGACAGGGGGCGTGGAGCAGTACTTC.